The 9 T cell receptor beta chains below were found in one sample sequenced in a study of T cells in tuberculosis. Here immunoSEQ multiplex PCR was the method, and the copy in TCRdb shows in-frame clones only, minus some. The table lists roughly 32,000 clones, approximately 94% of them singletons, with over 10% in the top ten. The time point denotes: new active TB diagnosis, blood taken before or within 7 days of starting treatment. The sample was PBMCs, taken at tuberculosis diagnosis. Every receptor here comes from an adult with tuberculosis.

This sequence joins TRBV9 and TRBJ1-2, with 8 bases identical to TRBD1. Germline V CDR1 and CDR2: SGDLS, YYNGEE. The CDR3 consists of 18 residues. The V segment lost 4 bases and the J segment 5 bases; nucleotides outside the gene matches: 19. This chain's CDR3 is CASSPDQGAALNLYGYTF. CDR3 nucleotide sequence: TGTGCCAGCAGCCCCGATCAGGGGGCCGCCCTAAACCTTTATGGCTACACCTTC.

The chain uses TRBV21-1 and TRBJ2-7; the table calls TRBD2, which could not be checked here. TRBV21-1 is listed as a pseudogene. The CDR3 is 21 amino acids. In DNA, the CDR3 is TGTGCCAGCAGCAGGGACAGGGGGAAGACACTAGCGGGAGGACGATCCTACGAGCAGTACTTC. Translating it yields CASSRDRGKTLAGGRSYEQYF.

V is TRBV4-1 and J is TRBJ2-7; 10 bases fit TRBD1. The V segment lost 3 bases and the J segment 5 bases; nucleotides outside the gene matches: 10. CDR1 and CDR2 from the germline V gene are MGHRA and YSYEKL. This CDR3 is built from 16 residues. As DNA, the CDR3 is TGCGCCAGCAGCCATGTGACAGGGGGCATGTTAAACGAGCAGTACTTC. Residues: CASSHVTGGMLNEQYF.

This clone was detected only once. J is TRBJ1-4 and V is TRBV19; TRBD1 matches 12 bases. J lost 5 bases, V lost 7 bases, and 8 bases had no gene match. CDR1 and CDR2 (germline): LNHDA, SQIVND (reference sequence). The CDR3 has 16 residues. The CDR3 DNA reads TGTGCCAGTACCCACTATGGGACAGGGGGCAATGAAAAACTGTTTTTT. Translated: CASTHYGTGGNEKLFF.

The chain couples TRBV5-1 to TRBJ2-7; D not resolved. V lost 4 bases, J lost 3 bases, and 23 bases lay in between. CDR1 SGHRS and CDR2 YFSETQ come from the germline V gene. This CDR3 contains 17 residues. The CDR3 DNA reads TGCGCCAGCAGCCTCCTCGGTAGCCAAATACGTTTCTACGAGCAGTACTTC. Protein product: CASSLLGSQIRFYEQYF.

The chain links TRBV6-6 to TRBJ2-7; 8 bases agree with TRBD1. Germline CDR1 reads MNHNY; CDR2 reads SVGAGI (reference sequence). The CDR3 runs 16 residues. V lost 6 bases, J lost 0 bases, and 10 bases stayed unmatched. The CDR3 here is CASSSPGQVNSYEQYF. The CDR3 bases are TGTGCCAGCAGCTCTCCGGGACAGGTTAACTCCTACGAGCAGTACTTC.

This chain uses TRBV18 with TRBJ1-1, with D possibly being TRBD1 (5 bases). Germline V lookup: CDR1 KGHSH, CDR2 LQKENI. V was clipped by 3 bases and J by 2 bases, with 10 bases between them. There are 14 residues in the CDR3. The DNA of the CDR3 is TGTGCCAGCTCACCCCAGGGACTTAACACTGAAGCTTTCTTT. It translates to CASSPQGLNTEAFF.

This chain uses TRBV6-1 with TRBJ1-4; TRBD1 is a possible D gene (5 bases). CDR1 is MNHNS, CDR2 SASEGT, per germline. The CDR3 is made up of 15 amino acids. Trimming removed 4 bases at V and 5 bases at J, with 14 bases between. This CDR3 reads CASSGQGVPNEKLFF. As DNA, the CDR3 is TGTGCCAGCAGTGGCCAAGGGGTACCGAATGAAAAACTGTTTTTT.

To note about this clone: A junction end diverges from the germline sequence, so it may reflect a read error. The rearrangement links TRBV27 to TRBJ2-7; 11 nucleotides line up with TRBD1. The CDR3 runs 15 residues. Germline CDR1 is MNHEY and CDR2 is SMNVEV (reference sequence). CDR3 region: CASSPGTGGYYGQYF. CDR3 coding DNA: TGTGCCAGCAGTCCTGGGACAGGGGGATACTACGGGCAGTACTTC.